The next 12 T cell receptor beta chains were all read from a single sample in a study of graft-versus-host responses after intestinal transplantation. Assay used: immunoSEQ multiplex PCR; TCRdb lists only in-frame clones, some missing. The top ten hold roughly 4% of the sample, which has about 39,000 clones, more than 80% seen once. The sequences come from PBMCs, collected around 720 days after intestinal transplantation. These TCRs come from a human patient who received an intestinal transplant, so some T cells may come from the graft donor.

This sequence joins TRBV23-1 and TRBJ2-7; 9 positions match TRBD1. TRBV23-1 is an ORF, and what it does is uncertain. The CDR3 is made up of 16 amino acids. V lost 4 bases to trimming and J lost 0 bases; unmatched junction nucleotides: 7. CDR3 in amino acids: CASSLSGQGSSYEQYF. The CDR3 region has the DNA TGCGCCAGCAGTCTATCTGGACAGGGGTCCTCCTACGAGCAGTACTTC.

In DNA form, the CDR3 reads TGTGCCAGCAGTCTCGTCCGGGGACAGGGGAGGTACGAGCAGTACTTC. This sequence encodes CASSLVRGQGRYEQYF. The genes are TRBV7-9 and TRBJ2-7; TRBD1 aligns across 10 bases. Per the germline V gene, CDR1 is SEHNR and CDR2 is FQNEAQ (reference sequence). The CDR3 covers 16 residues. V gave up 6 bases and J gave up 4 bases; unmatched junction bases: 12.

The chain couples TRBV28 to TRBJ2-5, with TRBD2 matching over 10 bases. Germline CDR1 is MDHEN and CDR2 is SYDVKM. The V gene end was trimmed by 3 bases and the J gene end by 5 bases; junction bases not matched to a gene: 6. This CDR3 has 15 residues. This chain's CDR3 is CASSFRGTSEETQYF. CDR3 bases: TGTGCCAGCAGTTTTAGGGGGACTAGCGAGGAGACCCAGTACTTC.

This rearrangement joins TRBV9 to TRBJ2-1, with no clear D. V shed 3 bases and J shed 10 bases, with 14 bases lying between them. The length of the CDR3 is 13 residues. Germline values: CDR1 SGDLS, CDR2 YYNGEE. The CDR3 spells CASSAGSISEQFF. CDR3 nucleotide sequence: TGTGCCAGCAGCGCGGGTTCCATATCGGAGCAGTTCTTC.

This clone turned up a few times. V gene TRBV6-5 combines with J gene TRBJ1-1; tentative D call: TRBD1 (6 bases). The V gene's germline CDR1 is MNHEY and CDR2 SVGAGI. The CDR3 length is 14 residues. Trimming pared 6 bases from V and 0 bases from J, leaving 11 bases between. This CDR3 is CASSPGQLNTEAFF. In nucleotides, the CDR3 is TGTGCCAGCAGCCCTGGACAGTTGAACACTGAAGCTTTCTTT.

The V and J genes are TRBV25-1 and TRBJ2-3; 11 nucleotides align to TRBD2. The CDR3 consists of 14 residues. V was clipped by 2 bases and J by 8 bases; unmatched bases: 3. Germline V gene data show CDR1 as MGHDK and CDR2 as SYGVNS. The CDR3 loop reads CASSEGLAGGTQYF. CDR3 sequence (DNA): TGTGCCAGCAGTGAAGGCCTAGCGGGAGGTACGCAGTATTTT.

J is TRBJ2-2 and V is TRBV7-3; TRBD2 might be the D (6 bases). Germline CDR1 SGHTA, CDR2 FQGTGA. Trimming took off 5 bases at V and 6 bases at J, with 19 bases between the two ends. This CDR3 is built from 16 residues. The CDR3 nucleotides are TGTGCCAGCAGCCACACAGCTCGGGGGACGGCCGGGGAGCTGTTTTTT. It encodes CASSHTARGTAGELFF.

The CDR3 reads CASSAPGPNRNEQFF. The CDR3 DNA is TGTGCCAGCAGTGCCCCGGGACCCAACAGGAATGAGCAGTTCTTC. The chain recombines TRBV25-1 with TRBJ2-1; D tentatively reads TRBD1 or TRBD2 (5 bases each). Per the germline V gene, CDR1 is MGHDK and CDR2 is SYGVNS. V dropped 4 bases and J dropped 7 bases, with 17 bases sitting between them. The CDR3 is 15 amino acids.

This chain connects TRBV6-5 to TRBJ1-5; possible D gene TRBD1, 6 bases. The CDR3 loop spans 15 amino acids. Per germline, CDR1 MNHEY and CDR2 SVGAGI. Trimming took off 6 bases at V and 4 bases at J, with 16 bases between the two ends. The CDR3 region is CASRSEQGPNQPQHF. The CDR3 DNA is TGTGCCAGCAGATCCGAACAGGGTCCTAATCAGCCCCAGCATTTT.

This clone occurred once. V is TRBV5-6 and J is TRBJ1-2; 7 nucleotides align to TRBD1. V trimming: 5 bases; J trimming: 7 bases; junction bases outside the gene matches: 8. Germline V lookup: CDR1 SGHDT, CDR2 YYEEEE. The CDR3 runs 13 residues. CDR3 nucleotide sequence: TGTGCCAGCAGTTTTGACAGGGTCAGTGGCTACACCTTC. It is translated as CASSFDRVSGYTF.

The count of this clone is one. V gene TRBV12-5 combines with J gene TRBJ2-7; a weak D match, TRBD2 (5 bases). V gave up 0 bases and J gave up 5 bases, with 17 bases separating them. The germline CDR1 and CDR2 sequences are LGHNT and FRNRAP. CDR3 length: 16 amino acids. The CDR3 is CASGLVLGGPPDEQYF. Here the CDR3 DNA reads TGTGCTAGTGGTTTGGTACTAGGAGGACCACCCGACGAGCAGTACTTC. Filled out from reference TRBV12-5 and TRBJ2-7, the complete variable domain reads DARVTQTPRHKVTEMGQEVTMRCQPILGHNTVFWYRQTMMQGLELLAYFRNRAPLDDSGMPKDRFSAEMPDATLATLKIQPSEPRDSAVYFCASGLVLGGPPDEQYFGPGTRLTVT.

This clone was counted once. The V gene is TRBV5-1, the J gene TRBJ1-1, with D hard to call. Per the germline V gene, CDR1 is SGHRS and CDR2 is YFSETQ. The CDR3 has 11 amino acids. V was clipped by 5 bases and J by 1 base, with 3 bases between them. The CDR3 protein is CASRENTEAFF. CDR3 DNA: TGCGCCAGCAGGGAGAACACTGAAGCTTTCTTT. Full variable domain (rest looked up from reference TRBV5-1 and TRBJ1-1): KAGVTQTPRYLIKTRGQQVTLSCSPISGHRSVSWYQQTPGQGLQFLFEYFSETQRNKGNFPGRFSGRQFSNSRSEMNVSTLELGDSALYLCASRENTEAFFGQGTRLTVV.